The clone carrying this T cell receptor beta chain showed up just once. Its target is not known. Trimming took off 2 bases at V and 1 base at J, with 2 bases between the two ends. CDR3 size: 13 residues. CDR1 SNHLY and CDR2 FYNNEI come from the germline V gene. The sample originates from a study of post-analysis software for immune sequencing data. Presence of unique molecular identifiers characterized the TCR beta cDNA libraries. MiXCR, run by TCRdb on the PCR reads, gives a single entry per CDR3 protein. The sample lists roughly 150,000 distinct CDR3 sequences, around 34% occurring once. Study-wide results and caveats: Patients showed TRBV5-6, TRBV5-1 and TRBV20-1 among a few TRBV segments more frequent than in controls. Among multiple sclerosis patients, normalized Chao1 diversity was significantly below that of controls.

The input for sequencing was blood, taken after autologous hematopoietic stem cell transplantation. This clonotype was sampled from a girl aged 10 to 17 with multiple sclerosis. This sequence joins TRBV2 and TRBJ1-4; D gene unclear. Here the CDR3 reads CASSELTNEKLFF. For the CDR3, the DNA is TGTGCCAGCAGTGAACTAACTAATGAAAAACTGTTTTTT.